This T cell receptor (beta chain) originates from a study of blood T cell repertoires in COVID-19 (dated by TCRdb to 2018 to 2021). About the investigation overall: Samples from collaborators originated in the United States, Italy and Spain and spanned both the acute and convalescent phases of COVID-19. The prospective study material was composed of cDNA or gDNA derived from T cells, B-cell-depleted T cells, or PBMCs. Subjects who had been exposed to COVID-19, were actively infected with it, or had recovered from it provided the deeply sampled blood TCRbeta repertoires that made up the dataset. A freely available public database, intended as a resource for researchers studying the immune response to SARS-CoV-2, is where the repertoires were released. The samples were drawn from the first 160 participants of the ongoing ImmuneRACE study and from 950 to 1,500 subjects provided by 6 global collaborators. Nearly every sample came with metadata listing a de-identified subject ID, COVID-19 status, age in years and sex. Where available, HLA class I and class II types were obtained from metadata supplied by the sample provider rather than from assay-based typing. Summary of the overall study and its limitations: Clinical and demographic metadata were provided uncurated, with the amount varying by source and participant.

Reading from cysteine to phenylalanine, the CDR3 counts 16 amino acids. The sequence is cut down to CDR3 DNA, 48 bases in frame from base 1. V is trimmed back by 4 bases and J by 5 bases, and the junction contains 11 bases that no gene match accounts for. CDR1 and CDR2, looked up from the germline V gene (reference sequence), are LNHDA and SQIVND. TCRbeta CDR3 regions were amplified from genomic DNA using the immunoSEQ Assay, a bias-controlled multiplex PCR. From the authors' description of their analysis: Within the assay, amplification of reference gene primers was used to estimate how many nucleated cells each sample contained. To quantify the absolute abundance of each unique TCRbeta CDR3 rearrangement, sequence reads were collapsed and filtered. Productive Simpson clonality was computed per sample as the square root of Simpson's diversity index over productive rearrangements. TCRdb's version of the immuneACCESS table is confined to in-frame rearrangements and falls short of the full clone set. An unresolved V gene accounts for under half of the shortfall where checked; the remainder is of unknown origin. That table supplies the V and J calls and clone size; D and trimming were determined from the DNA. The sample profile shows around 40,000 clones; approximately 90% of them were found once. The ten most abundant clones make up less than 7% of the sample.

The collaborating institutions used their own protocols to collect whole blood in K2EDTA tubes. For TCRbeta analysis, collaborators shipped samples in one of three forms: frozen whole blood, isolated PBMCs, or DNA extracted from either of those sample types. This clone came up once. No cognate antigen has been identified for it. Base quality data are lacking; no much larger clone is found one base away. The V gene is TRBV19 and the J gene is TRBJ1-5; TRBD1 matches 7 bases in the middle. The clonotype originates from a human donor in a cohort sampled during active COVID-19. The sample comprised peripheral blood. The CDR3 protein is CASSRSGTEYYQPQHF. The DNA sequence is as follows: TGTGCCAGTAGTAGATCCGGGACAGAATATTATCAGCCCCAGCATTTT. Outside the CDR3, residues come from the reference TRBV19 and TRBJ1-5 proteins, so the full variable domain is: DGGITQSPKYLFRKEGQNVTLSCEQNLNHDAMYWYRQDPGQGLRLIYYSQIVNDFQKGDIAEGYSVSREKKESFPLTVTSAQKNPTAFYLCASSRSGTEYYQPQHFGDGTRLSIL.